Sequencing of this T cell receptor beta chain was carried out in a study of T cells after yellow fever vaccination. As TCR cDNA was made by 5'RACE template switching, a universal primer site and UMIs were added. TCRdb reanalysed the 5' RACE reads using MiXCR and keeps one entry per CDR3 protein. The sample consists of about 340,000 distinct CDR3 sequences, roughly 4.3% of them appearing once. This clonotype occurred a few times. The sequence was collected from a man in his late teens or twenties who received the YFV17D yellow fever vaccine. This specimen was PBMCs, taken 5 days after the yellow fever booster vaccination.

This chain's CDR3 is CASSPTAGPTYEQYF. The CDR3 nucleotides read TGTGCCAGCAGCCCCACCGCAGGGCCGACCTACGAGCAGTACTTC. This chain links TRBV7-3 with TRBJ2-7; D may be TRBD1 (5 bases). CDR1 SGHTA and CDR2 FQGTGA come from the germline V gene. The CDR3 length is 15 residues. Deletions cut 5 bases from V and 2 bases from J, with 16 bases between.